The rows below give T cell receptor beta chains drawn from one sample of a study of T cell responses to AZD1222 COVID-19 vaccine. TCRdb's table, derived via immunoSEQ multiplex PCR, lists solely in-frame clones and lacks some. Altogether 150,000 to 200,000 clones are present, roughly 93% being singletons, with the ten largest covering roughly a tenth. The specimen was peripheral blood, collected on day 0 of AZD1222 vaccination. Every receptor here comes from an adult in good health. Both conserved end residues are part of each CDR3. A D gene is named only where the DNA matches it firmly. Rows may omit the clone size; those that give it use once, few, many or a size class.

d_call,j_call,v_call,clone_size,cdr3_aa,cdr3_nt
NA,TRBJ1-4,TRBV6-5,NA,CASADRWRGGEKLFF,TGTGCCAGCGCCGATAGGTGGAGGGGAGGCGAAAAACTGTTTTTT
NA,TRBJ2-4,TRBV19,NA,CASSIVGRSAKNIQYF,TGTGCCAGTAGTATCGTAGGCAGATCAGCCAAAAACATTCAGTACTTC
NA,TRBJ1-2,TRBV7-9,NA,CASTAGRDGYTF,TGTGCCAGCACCGCCGGGCGCGACGGCTACACCTTC
NA,TRBJ2-3,TRBV11-2,NA,CASSLRGSTDTQYF,TGTGCCAGCAGCTTACGCGGTAGCACAGATACGCAGTATTTT
NA,TRBJ2-7,TRBV6-1,NA,CASSDPLAVPIEQYF,TGTGCCAGCAGTGACCCCTTAGCGGTTCCTATAGAGCAGTACTTC
NA,TRBJ2-2,TRBV5-4,NA,CASSSGLPRNTGELFF,TGTGCCAGCAGCTCGGGCCTCCCTCGAAATACCGGGGAGCTGTTTTTT
TRBD1,TRBJ1-4,TRBV9,NA,CASSGGGPNEKLFF,TGTGCCAGCAGCGGAGGGGGCCCTAATGAAAAACTGTTTTTT
NA,TRBJ1-2,TRBV29-1,NA,CSVPGSHGYTF,TGCAGCGTCCCCGGGAGTCACGGCTACACCTTC
NA,TRBJ2-7,TRBV28,once,CASSIGILGDYEQYF,TGTGCCAGCAGTATTGGGATTCTGGGGGACTACGAGCAGTACTTC
TRBD2,TRBJ2-2,TRBV11-2,NA,CASSPHPGGRVVGELFF,TGTGCCAGCAGCCCCCACCCCGGCGGGAGAGTTGTTGGGGAGCTGTTTTTT
TRBD2,TRBJ2-3,TRBV4-1,NA,CASSQESGGADTQYF,TGCGCCAGCAGCCAAGAGTCGGGAGGCGCAGATACGCAGTATTTT
NA,TRBJ1-5,TRBV6-5,NA,CAGGTAYRPQHF,TGTGCCGGGGGGACGGCCTATCGTCCCCAGCATTTT
NA,TRBJ1-5,TRBV6-6,NA,CASRPGVDQPQHF,TGTGCCAGCAGGCCAGGAGTCGATCAGCCCCAGCATTTT
TRBD1,TRBJ2-7,TRBV25-1,NA,CASSEWTGYEQYF,TGTGCCAGCAGTGAATGGACAGGATACGAGCAGTACTTC
NA,TRBJ1-2,TRBV28,once,CASSSPPRGYTF,TGTGCCAGCAGTTCCCCCCCTAGGGGCTACACCTTC